This T cell receptor (beta chain) was recovered during a study of persistence of HIV-infected CD4 T cells. About the research overall: Suppressive ART had lasted a median of roughly 8 years.

The stimulus was lysate of CMV-infected fibroblasts, about 10 ug/mL. CD40L-negative CD69-negative CD45RO-high memory CD4+ T cells were sorted as populations depleted of antigen-responding cells. V lost 3 bases and J lost 4, with 18 bases in between. Germline CDR1 and CDR2: MGHDK and SYGVNS. The CDR3 runs to 16 residues. The study, taken as a whole, reports: Compared with CD3/CD28-stimulated cells, CMV- and Gag-responding cells showed lower TCRbeta richness. The rare CMV-responding cells with HIV-1 proviruses were not separately TCR-sequenced. Antigen-responding cells were enriched for degenerate expanded CDR3beta sequences.

The immunoSEQ assay was version 4, run in survey mode. Sequencing was performed with immunoSEQ multiplex PCR; in TCRdb, only in-frame clones are kept and a portion is missing. The profile shows fewer than 30,000 clones, more than 75% of them singletons. To note about this clone: The antigen remains unidentified.

The material sequenced was CD4+ T cells sorted from PBMCs after approximately 20-hour stimulation, taken from a patient who received antiretroviral therapy. The chain is built from TRBV25-1 and TRBJ2-5; either TRBD1 or TRBD2 may supply D (5 bases each). The clonotype was recovered from an adult man with HIV who was CMV-seropositive. CDR3 in amino acids: CASSERFGTVRETQYF. The CDR3 DNA reads as TGTGCCAGCAGTGAGCGATTCGGGACGGTCCGAGAGACCCAGTACTTC.